Following are 12 T cell receptor beta chains from one sample sequenced in a study of blood T cell repertoires in COVID-19. TCRdb's table, derived via immunoSEQ multiplex PCR, lists solely in-frame clones and lacks some. Of 350,000 to 500,000 clones in the sample, about 88% were seen once. Input material: PBMCs or T cells enriched from blood (not recorded which). Source of these receptors: a woman in her late teens or twenties who had been exposed to COVID-19.

This chain uses TRBV10-3 with TRBJ1-5; D possibly corresponds to TRBD1 (6 bases). Germline CDR1 is ENHRY and CDR2 is SYGVKD. This CDR3 comprises 13 residues. Trimming took 3 bases from V and 6 from J, leaving 9 bases between them. For the CDR3, the DNA is TGTGCCATCAGTGAATTACAGGGTCAGCCCCAGCATTTT. Amino acid sequence: CAISELQGQPQHF.

This chain connects TRBV7-2 to TRBJ1-6; 7 bases map to TRBD1. Germline CDR1 SGHTA, CDR2 FQGNSA. The V gene end was trimmed by 2 bases and the J gene end by 7 bases; junction bases not matched to a gene: 2. The CDR3 sequence is 14 residues long. The CDR3, as DNA: TGTGCCAGCAGCTTAAAACAGGGGAATTCACCCCTCCACTTT. Its protein is CASSLKQGNSPLHF.

V and J are TRBV27 and TRBJ1-6; 11 bases match TRBD1. The V and J ends lost 2 bases and 6 bases, in that order; junction bases with no gene match: 6. The CDR3 extends over 17 amino acids. Germline V lookup: CDR1 MNHEY, CDR2 SMNVEV (reference sequence). The CDR3, as DNA: TGTGCCAGCAGTTTAAACCGGGACAGGGGGACTAATTCACCCCTCCACTTT. It specifies CASSLNRDRGTNSPLHF.

V usage is TRBV9 and J usage is TRBJ1-6; 7 bases fit TRBD1. Trimming at V came to 0 bases and at J to 10 bases, leaving 7 bases not matched to a gene. The CDR3 is 15 amino acids. The germline CDR1 and CDR2 sequences are SGDLS and YYNGEE. The CDR3 coding sequence is TGTGCCAGCAGCGTAGACATGGGACAGACATCACCCCTCCACTTT. Translating gives CASSVDMGQTSPLHF.

In regard to this clone: This specimen includes other DNA sequences encoding the same CDR3. This rearrangement joins TRBV27 to TRBJ2-7; 8 bases agree with TRBD2. This CDR3 is built from 14 residues. Germline assignment: CDR1 MNHEY and CDR2 SMNVEV (reference sequence). The V and J ends lost 6 bases and 0 bases, in that order; junction bases with no gene match: 4. CDR3 amino acids: CASRLAGSSYEQYF. The CDR3, as DNA: TGTGCCAGCAGGTTAGCGGGAAGCTCCTACGAGCAGTACTTC.

The sample holds one count of this clone. V usage is TRBV7-9 and J usage is TRBJ2-7; D perhaps matches TRBD1 (5 bases). Germline CDR1 is SEHNR and CDR2 is FQNEAQ (reference sequence). Trimming stripped 4 bases from V and 1 base from J, with 8 bases between. This CDR3 has 13 amino acids. This CDR3 is CASSSAGSYEQYF. Here the CDR3 DNA reads TGTGCCAGCAGCTCGGCAGGGTCCTACGAGCAGTACTTC.

The gene calls are TRBV7-2 and TRBJ1-2; 10 positions match TRBD1. Per the germline V gene, CDR1 is SGHTA and CDR2 is FQGNSA. This CDR3 is 16 amino acids long. Germline trimming cut 4 bases from V and 4 bases from J; bases unmatched to any gene: 9. The CDR3 spells CASSSVPGQGTYGYTF. CDR3 DNA: TGTGCCAGCAGCTCAGTCCCGGGACAGGGGACCTATGGCTACACCTTC. The full variable domain, completed using reference TRBV7-2 and TRBJ1-2, is GAGVSQSPSNKVTEKGKDVELRCDPISGHTALYWYRQSLGQGLEFLIYFQGNSAPDKSGLPSDRFSAERTGGSVSTLTIQRTQQEDSAVYLCASSSVPGQGTYGYTFGSGTRLTVV.

This chain links TRBV6-5 with TRBJ2-7; TRBD2 aligns across 14 bases. CDR3 length: 14 residues. The V and J ends lost 6 bases and 3 bases, in that order; junction bases with no gene match: 1. Looked up from germline, CDR1 is MNHEY and CDR2 is SVGAGI. CDR3 amino acids: CASRGLAGVYEQYF. The CDR3 coding sequence is TGTGCCAGCAGGGGACTAGCGGGAGTCTACGAGCAGTACTTC.

The chain links TRBV21-1 to TRBJ2-3; no check of the table's D call, TRBD2, against the DNA was made. TRBV21-1 is a recognized pseudogene. This CDR3 contains 17 residues. The CDR3 loop reads CASSKIRSLDLTDTQYF. The CDR3 nucleotides read TGTGCCAGCAGCAAAATTAGATCATTGGACTTAACAGATACGCAGTATTTT.

The V and J genes are TRBV4-3 and TRBJ1-1; tentatively, D is TRBD1 (5 bases). This CDR3 region has 15 residues. Between the trimmed V and J ends, which lost 0 bases and 4 bases, there was a span of 12 bases. Germline V gene data show CDR1 as LGHNA and CDR2 as YSLEER. The DNA of the CDR3 is TGCGCCAGCAGCCAAGATAAAGGGGCTGGCACTGAAGCTTTCTTT. This encodes CASSQDKGAGTEAFF.

This clone appeared a few times. The chain joins TRBV14 to TRBJ2-1, with 12 bases lining up with TRBD2. CDR1 and CDR2 from the germline V gene are SGHDN and FVKESK. V gave up 2 bases and J gave up 5 bases; unmatched junction bases: 10. The CDR3 is made up of 18 amino acids. The DNA for the CDR3 is TGTGCCAGCAGCCAAAAACTAGCGGGAGGCCCCCCTCACAATGAGCAGTTCTTC. It yields the protein CASSQKLAGGPPHNEQFF.

This rearrangement joins TRBV28 to TRBJ1-5; weak D call: TRBD1 (6 bases). V shed 4 bases and J shed 4 bases, with 14 bases lying between them. The CDR3 consists of 15 residues. Germline V CDR1 and CDR2: MDHEN, SYDVKM. Here the CDR3 reads CASSSYRTGNQPQHF. The CDR3 coding sequence is TGTGCCAGCAGTTCCTACCGAACAGGGAATCAGCCCCAGCATTTT.